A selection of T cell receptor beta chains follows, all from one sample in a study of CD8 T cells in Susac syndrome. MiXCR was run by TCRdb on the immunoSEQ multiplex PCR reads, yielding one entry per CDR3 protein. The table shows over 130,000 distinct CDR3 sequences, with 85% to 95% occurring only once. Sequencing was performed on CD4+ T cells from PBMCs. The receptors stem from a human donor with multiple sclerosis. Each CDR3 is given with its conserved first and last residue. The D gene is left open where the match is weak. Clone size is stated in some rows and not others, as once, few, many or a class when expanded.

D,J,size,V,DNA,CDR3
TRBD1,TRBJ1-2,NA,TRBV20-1,TGCAGTGCTAGATTTGGGACAGCTAACTATGGCTACACCTTC,CSARFGTANYGYTF
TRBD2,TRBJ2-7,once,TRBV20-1,TGCAGTGCTAGTACGGGACTAGCTCCCAATGGTGCCTACGAGCAGTACTTC,CSASTGLAPNGAYEQYF
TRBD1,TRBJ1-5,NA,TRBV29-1,TGCAGCGTTGGGGGACAGGGGGCTCAGCCCCAGCATTTT,CSVGGQGAQPQHF
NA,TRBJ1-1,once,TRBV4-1,TGCGCCAGCAGCCAGCAGGGTCTCACTGAAGCTTTCTTT,CASSQQGLTEAFF
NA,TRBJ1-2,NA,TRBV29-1,TGCAGCGTTACACCCAAGACAGCTAACTATGGCTACACCTTC,CSVTPKTANYGYTF
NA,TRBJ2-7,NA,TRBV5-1,TGCGCCAGCAGCTTGCAGGGATCCCACGAGCAGTACTTC,CASSLQGSHEQYF
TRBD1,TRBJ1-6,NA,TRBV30,TGTGCCTGGGACAGGGCTAATTCACCCCTCCACTTT,CAWDRANSPLHF
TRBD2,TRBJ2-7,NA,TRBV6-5,TGTGCCAGCAGGCCCATAAGCGGGAGGGCCAGGGAGCAGTACTTC,CASRPISGRAREQYF
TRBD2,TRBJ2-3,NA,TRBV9,TGTGCCAGCAGCTTTCGACTAGCGGGAAACACAGATACGCAGTATTTT,CASSFRLAGNTDTQYF
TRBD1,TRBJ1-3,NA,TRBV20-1,TGCAGTGCGTCCAAGGGGGCGGCCGAAAACACCATATATTTT,CSASKGAAENTIYF
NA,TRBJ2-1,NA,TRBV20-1,TGCAGTGCTCGTGTTTTTACTTCACCTGGGACGAATGAGCAGTTCTTC,CSARVFTSPGTNEQFF
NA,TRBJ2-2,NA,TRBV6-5,TGTGCCAGCGGGCAGAATGCCGCCGGGGAGCTGTTTTTT,CASGQNAAGELFF
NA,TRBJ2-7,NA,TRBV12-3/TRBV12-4,TGTGCCAGCAGTCAACAGAACTACGAGCAGTACTTC,CASSQQNYEQYF
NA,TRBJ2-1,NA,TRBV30,TGTGCCTGGAGTGTAGGAGCGGAGCAGTTCTTC,CAWSVGAEQFF
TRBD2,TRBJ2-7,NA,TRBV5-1,TGCGCCAGCAGCGCAGGGACTAGCGGGATCTACGAGCAGTACTTC,CASSAGTSGIYEQYF
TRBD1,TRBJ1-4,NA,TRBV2,TGTGCCAGCAGTGAACAGGGGGCGAATGAAAAACTGTTTTTT,CASSEQGANEKLFF
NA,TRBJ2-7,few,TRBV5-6,TGTGCCAGCAGCTTGGGAGGCGGCTACGAGCAGTACTTC,CASSLGGGYEQYF
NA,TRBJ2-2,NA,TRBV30,TGTGCCTGGGGGCAGTCCGGGGAGCTGTTTTTT,CAWGQSGELFF
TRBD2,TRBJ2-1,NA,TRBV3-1,TGTGCCAGCAGCCCCAAAGGGACCACGGCGGGAGAGAACAATGAGCAGTTCTTC,CASSPKGTTAGENNEQFF
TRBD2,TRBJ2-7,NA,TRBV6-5,TGTGCCAGCAAAGCGGGACTAGCGATCAACGAGCAGTACTTC,CASKAGLAINEQYF
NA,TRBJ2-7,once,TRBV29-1,TGCAGCGTTGCAAACAGGGCCTACGAGCAGTACTTC,CSVANRAYEQYF
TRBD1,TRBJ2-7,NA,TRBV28,TGTGCCAGCAGGCCTCCGGGACAGGGGAAATCCGAGCAGTACTTC,CASRPPGQGKSEQYF
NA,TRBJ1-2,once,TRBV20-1,TGCAGTGCTAAACCCCCGCAGGTGATTAACTATGGCTACACCTTC,CSAKPPQVINYGYTF
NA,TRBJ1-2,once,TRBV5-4,TGTGCCAGCAGCTTGGTGTCAGGGGATGGCTACACCTTC,CASSLVSGDGYTF
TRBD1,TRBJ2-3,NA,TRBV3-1,TGTGCCAGCAGCCAGGACAGGGTGCATACGCAGTATTTT,CASSQDRVHTQYF
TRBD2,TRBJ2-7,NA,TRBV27,TGTGCCAGCAGTTCCCATAAGCTAGCGGGAGACAGCTACGAGCAGTACTTC,CASSSHKLAGDSYEQYF
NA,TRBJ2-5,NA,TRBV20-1,TGCAGTGCTACGCTCCGCGGCTACCCGTCCACCCAGTACTTC,CSATLRGYPSTQYF
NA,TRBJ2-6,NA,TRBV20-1,TGCAGTGCTCCCCCTGGGGGGGGGCGTCTTGGGGCCAACGTCCTGACTTTC,CSAPPGGGRLGANVLTF
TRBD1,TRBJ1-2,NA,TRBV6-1,TGTGCCAGCAGTGAAGGCTTGGGACAGGGATATGGCTACACCTTC,CASSEGLGQGYGYTF